This paragraph covers one TCR beta chain sequence. TCR beta sequences were obtained from blood CD8+ and CD4+ T cells. Those who served as multiple sclerosis controls were treatment-naive patients with stable or active relapsing-remitting disease. Purification of the CD8+ and CD4+ T cells relied on negative isolation, and TEMRA cells underwent FACS enrichment. Random-hexamer reverse transcription was applied to roughly 0.5 to 1 ug RNA. immunoSEQ multiplex PCR amplified TCR beta CDR3 across 54 Vbeta, 13 Jbeta. TCRdb ran MiXCR on the immunoSEQ multiplex PCR reads and lists one entry per CDR3 protein. The sample has 150,000 to 200,000 distinct CDR3 sequences, roughly 95% seen once. The data derive from a study of CD8 T cells in Susac syndrome. V dropped 0 bases and J dropped 7 bases, with 15 bases sitting between them. Germline V gene lookup returns CDR1 MNHEY and CDR2 SMNVEV (reference sequence). This CDR3 has 15 residues.

The chain recombines TRBV27 with TRBJ2-5, with a possible D match to TRBD1 (6 bases). The origin of this receptor is a human donor with multiple sclerosis. Source material: CD4+ T cells from PBMCs. CDR3 sequence: CASSLSGPPGVTQYF. The DNA for the CDR3 is TGTGCCAGCAGTTTATCAGGGCCCCCAGGGGTGACCCAGTACTTC.